The rows below give T cell receptor beta chains drawn from one sample of a study of cytomegalovirus exposure and HLA in healthy donors. TCRdb's table, derived via immunoSEQ multiplex PCR, lists solely in-frame clones and lacks some. The repertoire holds fewer than 250,000 clones, roughly 85% seen once, with around 1.8% in the top ten. The sample comprised PBMCs. The receptors stem from a young man in good health and CMV-seronegative. The CDR3 runs from the conserved cysteine through the conserved F or W. Each record gives: D gene, J gene, V gene, clone size, CDR3 DNA, CDR3 protein. A D gene is named only where the DNA matches it firmly. Rows may omit the clone size; those that give it use once, few, many or a size class.

D: -
J: TRBJ2-7
V: TRBV28
size: -
DNA: TGTGCCAGCAGTTTTCGTTCCTGGGGGCGAGGTGGGGCCGAGCAGTACTTC
CDR3: CASSFRSWGRGGAEQYF

D: TRBD1
J: TRBJ2-2
V: TRBV29-1
size: -
DNA: TGCAGCGGGACAGGGGAATCCGGGGAGCTGTTTTTT
CDR3: CSGTGESGELFF

D: -
J: TRBJ1-1
V: TRBV18
size: few
DNA: TGTGCCAGCTCACCGCGGGAGGCGAACACTGAAGCTTTCTTT
CDR3: CASSPREANTEAFF

D: -
J: TRBJ1-5
V: TRBV7-2
size: -
DNA: TGTGCCAGCAGTTACAGGGTAGGGGCGAATCAGCCCCAGCATTTT
CDR3: CASSYRVGANQPQHF

D: TRBD1
J: TRBJ1-2
V: TRBV6-1
size: once
DNA: TGTGCCAGCAGTGAATCCACAGGGGAGGCATTAGGCTACACCTTC
CDR3: CASSESTGEALGYTF

D: TRBD1
J: TRBJ1-2
V: TRBV27
size: -
DNA: TGTGCCAGCAGTTTTGAAGGCCCAGCCAGGGGGATTAATGGCTACACCTTC
CDR3: CASSFEGPARGINGYTF

D: -
J: TRBJ1-2
V: TRBV4-3
size: -
DNA: TGCGCCAGCAGCCAAGAGCGGGGGCATGGCTACACCTTC
CDR3: CASSQERGHGYTF

D: TRBD2
J: TRBJ2-7
V: TRBV30
size: -
DNA: TGTGCCTGGAGGATGAGCTTGACTAGCGGGGGAAGGGCCTACGAGCAGTACTTC
CDR3: CAWRMSLTSGGRAYEQYF

D: TRBD2
J: TRBJ2-5
V: TRBV7-6
size: -
DNA: TGTGCCAGCAGCTCCTATTTAGCGGGAGGCTCCCTAGCCCAGTACTTC
CDR3: CASSSYLAGGSLAQYF

D: -
J: TRBJ2-2
V: TRBV6-5
size: -
DNA: TGTGCCAGCAGTTACGCGCTCGGCGGGCACACCGGGGAGCTGTTTTTT
CDR3: CASSYALGGHTGELFF

D: TRBD1
J: TRBJ2-6
V: TRBV11-2
size: -
DNA: TGTGCCAGCAGCTCGGACAGGGTGACCAACGTCCTGACTTTC
CDR3: CASSSDRVTNVLTF

D: -
J: TRBJ1-1
V: TRBV27
size: -
DNA: TGTGCCAGCAGTTTAAGCTCACTAGGGAACACTGAAGCTTTCTTT
CDR3: CASSLSSLGNTEAFF

D: -
J: TRBJ2-2
V: TRBV4-1
size: -
DNA: TGCGCCAGCAGCCAAGATTATAGAGGCGGCGGGATCGGGGAGCTGTTTTTT
CDR3: CASSQDYRGGGIGELFF

D: -
J: TRBJ1-6
V: TRBV12-5
size: few
DNA: TGTGCTAGTGGTCAAACGGTGAATTCACCCCTCCACTTT
CDR3: CASGQTVNSPLHF

D: -
J: TRBJ2-1
V: TRBV11-3
size: -
DNA: TGTGCCAGCAGCTTGTGGGGAGCCTACAATGAGCAGTTCTTC
CDR3: CASSLWGAYNEQFF